These 31 T cell receptor beta chains originate from one sample sequenced in a study of CXCR3-negative and CXCR3-positive naive CD8 T cells. These receptors are not linked to any known antigen. UMI-tagged TRB cDNA libraries were built via 5' RACE. TCRdb derives one entry per CDR3 protein from the 5' RACE reads, leaving out DNA. Its table lists about 63,000 distinct CDR3 sequences. Study observations and caveats: Naive cells positive for CXCR3 carried more hydrophobic TRB CDR3s than CXCR3-negative ones.

The sequenced sample consisted of naive CXCR3+ CD8+ T cells from blood. As for subset: CD45RO-CCR7+CD27+CD95- naive CD8+ T cells expressing CXCR3 (TNR3+). The receptors were sampled from a human donor in good health. Some clones in this sample may be carry-over from other donors' samples.

The J gene is TRBJ1-1, the V gene TRBV29-1. The CDR3 consists of 12 residues. The germline gives CDR1 SQVTM, CDR2 ANQGSEA. The CDR3 protein is CSEGPPNTEAFF.

The rearrangement uses TRBV4-3 and TRBJ2-7. Germline V gene data show CDR1 as LGHNA and CDR2 as YSLEER. The CDR3 is 13 residues long. The CDR3 loop is CASSQDRGYEQYF.

This chain joins TRBV29-1 and TRBJ2-1; the D call from TCRdb, TRBD1, cannot be confirmed without DNA. Germline V lookup: CDR1 SQVTM, CDR2 ANQGSEA. The CDR3 contains 14 residues. The CDR3 loop is CSVRTGDLVDEQFF.

The V call is TRBV29-1, the J call TRBJ2-5; there is no DNA to check the TCRdb D call of TRBD2. Germline CDR1 SQVTM, CDR2 ANQGSEA. The CDR3 extends over 15 amino acids. The CDR3 sequence: CSVEGTGLAEETQYF. The full variable domain, with the rest looked up from reference TRBV29-1 and TRBJ2-5, is SAVISQKPSRDICQRGTSLTIQCQVDSQVTMMFWYRQQPGQSLTLIATANQGSEATYESGFVIDKFPISRPNLTFSTLTVSNMSPEDSSIYLCSVEGTGLAEETQYFGPGTRLLVL.

The chain employs TRBV29-1 and TRBJ2-4; the D call of TRBD1 rests on TCRdb alone, since no DNA is present to check it. The length of the CDR3 is 12 residues. CDR1 SQVTM and CDR2 ANQGSEA come from the germline V gene. The CDR3 is CSDGQGDSTQYF.

This chain joins TRBV29-1 and TRBJ2-2. The CDR3 runs to 12 residues. Germline CDR1 is SQVTM and CDR2 is ANQGSEA. CDR3 region: CSVEENTRELFF.

The gene calls are TRBV5-1 and TRBJ2-7; TCRdb indicates TRBD1, and absent DNA this call remains unverified. Germline CDR1 is SGHRS and CDR2 is YFSETQ. The CDR3 has 15 residues. The chain's CDR3 is CASSPRDSLSYEQYF.

The rearrangement uses TRBV6-2 or TRBV6-3 and TRBJ2-1; TCRdb proposes TRBD1, but this gene call is untestable without DNA. CDR1 and CDR2 from the germline V gene are MNHEY and SVGEGT. This CDR3 contains 16 residues. CDR3 amino acids: CASSRLAGATYNEQFF.

The chain has TRBV7-9 and TRBJ2-1; TCRdb proposes TRBD1, but this gene call is untestable without DNA. Germline lookup yields CDR1 SEHNR and CDR2 FQNEAQ (reference sequence). The CDR3 loop spans 13 amino acids. Here the CDR3 reads CASSTGGYNEQFF.

The genes are TRBV6-5 and TRBJ2-5; TCRdb's assignment of TRBD2 cannot be checked, as there is no DNA. This CDR3 spans 16 amino acids. From germline, CDR1 is MNHEY and CDR2 SVGAGI. CDR3 sequence reads: CASRPGLAGPQETQYF.

J is TRBJ2-7 and V is TRBV20-1; absent DNA, TCRdb's TRBD1 call cannot be checked. CDR1 is DFQATT, CDR2 SNEGSKA, per germline (reference sequence). The CDR3 is made up of 15 amino acids. The CDR3 is CSARGPGQGSYEQYF.

The V gene is TRBV20-1, the J gene TRBJ2-7; lacking DNA, the TRBD2 call made by TCRdb goes unchecked. The CDR3 runs to 16 residues. CDR1 and CDR2 from the germline V gene are DFQATT and SNEGSKA (reference sequence). CDR3 amino acids: CSAQTSGGSFNYEQYF.

This chain uses TRBV18 with TRBJ2-2. Per the germline V gene, CDR1 is KGHSH and CDR2 is LQKENI. This CDR3 has 15 residues. The CDR3 loop is CASSPLSGNTGELFF.

This chain uses TRBV3-1 with TRBJ2-2; TCRdb lists TRBD2, though no DNA is available to test this call. CDR3 length: 16 residues. Germline assignment: CDR1 LGHDT and CDR2 YNNKEL (reference sequence). CDR3: CASSPKRGAHTGELFF.

J is TRBJ2-5 and V is TRBV7-9. Germline CDR1 and CDR2: SEHNR and FQNEAQ (reference sequence). The CDR3 runs to 14 residues. The chain's CDR3 is CASSLSGAQETQYF.

This rearrangement joins TRBV3-1 to TRBJ2-1; TCRdb's assignment of TRBD1 cannot be checked, as there is no DNA. Germline V gene sequence: CDR1 LGHDT, CDR2 YNNKEL (reference sequence). The CDR3 totals 15 residues. CDR3 in amino acids: CASSPGSGGHNEQFF.

The chain has TRBV6-1 and TRBJ2-3; TCRdb lists TRBD2, though no DNA is available to test this call. This CDR3 comprises 13 residues. From germline, CDR1 is MNHNS and CDR2 SASEGT. CDR3 sequence: CASPGLPTDTQYF.

The chain uses TRBV4-3 and TRBJ2-5; TCRdb indicates TRBD1, and absent DNA this call remains unverified. This CDR3 is 16 amino acids long. Germline CDR1 reads LGHNA; CDR2 reads YSLEER. This CDR3 is CASSHSGGVGMETQYF.

The V and J genes are TRBV28 and TRBJ1-1. Germline lookup yields CDR1 MDHEN and CDR2 SYDVKM. The CDR3 loop spans 11 amino acids. This CDR3 reads CASREGTEAFF.

The J gene is TRBJ2-7, the V gene TRBV12-5; without DNA, the TCRdb call of TRBD1 cannot be checked. CDR3 length: 12 residues. Germline CDR1 is LGHNT and CDR2 is FRNRAP. The CDR3 reads CATQGVHYEQYF.

The chain links TRBV12-3 or TRBV12-4 to TRBJ1-2; no DNA is available, so the TRBD1 call from TCRdb remains unchecked. The CDR3 length is 14 residues. CDR3 sequence reads: CASSFGTASYGYTF.

V is TRBV25-1 and J is TRBJ1-1. The CDR3 contains 13 residues. CDR1 is MGHDK, CDR2 SYGVNS, per germline. CDR3 sequence: CASSEGMNTEAFF.

This chain uses TRBV29-1 with TRBJ2-5; absent DNA, TCRdb's TRBD1 call cannot be checked. Per germline, CDR1 SQVTM and CDR2 ANQGSEA. The CDR3 runs 15 residues. The CDR3 protein is CSVTPGQGAWDTQYF.

The rearrangement links TRBV5-5 to TRBJ2-7; TCRdb designates TRBD1, a call that cannot be tested without DNA. The CDR3 length is 14 residues. The germline gives CDR1 SGHKS, CDR2 YYEKEE (reference sequence). This chain's CDR3 is CASSPRPDTHEQYF.

This chain connects TRBV6-2 or TRBV6-3 to TRBJ2-1; TCRdb proposes TRBD1, but this gene call is untestable without DNA. Germline CDR1 is MNHEY and CDR2 is SVGEGT. CDR3 size: 17 residues. This CDR3 is CASSYSVGASSYNEQFF.

The chain carries TRBV29-1 and TRBJ2-2; TCRdb calls TRBD1, which cannot be checked without DNA. Germline CDR1 SQVTM, CDR2 ANQGSEA. The CDR3 is made up of 12 amino acids. The CDR3 protein is CSVEGGTGELFF.

The chain employs TRBV27 and TRBJ2-3; the TCRdb call, TRBD1, lacks DNA for checking. CDR1 MNHEY and CDR2 SMNVEV come from the germline V gene (reference sequence). CDR3 size: 15 residues. The chain's CDR3 is CASATLGGATDTQYF.

The chain couples TRBV7-9 to TRBJ1-5; TCRdb names TRBD1, which stays unverified in the absence of DNA. Looked up from germline, CDR1 is SEHNR and CDR2 is FQNEAQ (reference sequence). This CDR3 contains 14 residues. The CDR3 here is CASSLGQLGQPQHF.

The CDR3 here is CASSYSEYEGEKLFF. The V and J genes are TRBV6-2 or TRBV6-3 and TRBJ1-4. This CDR3 region has 15 residues. The germline V gene encodes CDR1 MNHEY and CDR2 SVGEGT.

The rearrangement links TRBV5-6 to TRBJ2-5. Germline V gives CDR1 SGHDT, CDR2 YYEEEE. The CDR3 covers 15 residues. CDR3 amino acids: CASSFRPRVQETQYF.

The V and J genes are TRBV29-1 and TRBJ2-1; the D gene TCRdb calls, TRBD2, cannot be checked with no DNA. The CDR3 length is 16 residues. CDR1 and CDR2 (germline): SQVTM, ANQGSEA. The CDR3 sequence: CSVEPSQAGGPGEQFF.